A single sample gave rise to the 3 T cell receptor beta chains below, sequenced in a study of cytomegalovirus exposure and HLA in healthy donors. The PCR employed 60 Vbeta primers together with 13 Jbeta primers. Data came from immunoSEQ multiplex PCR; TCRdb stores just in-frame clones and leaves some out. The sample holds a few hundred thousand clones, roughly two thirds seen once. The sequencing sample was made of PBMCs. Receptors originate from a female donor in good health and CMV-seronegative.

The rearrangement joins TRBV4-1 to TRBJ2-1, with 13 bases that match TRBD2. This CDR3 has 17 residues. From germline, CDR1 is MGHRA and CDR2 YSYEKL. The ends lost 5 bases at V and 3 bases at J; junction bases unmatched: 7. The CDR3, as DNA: TGCGCCAGCAGCAAACGACTAGCGGGAGGAAACTACAATGAGCAGTTCTTC. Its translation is CASSKRLAGGNYNEQFF.

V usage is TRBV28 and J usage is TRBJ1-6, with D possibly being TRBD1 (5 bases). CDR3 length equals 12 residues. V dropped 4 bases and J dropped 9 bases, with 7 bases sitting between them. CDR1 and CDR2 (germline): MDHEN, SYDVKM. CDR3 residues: CASSSGVSPLHF. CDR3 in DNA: TGTGCCAGCAGTTCGGGGGTTTCACCCCTCCACTTT.

In nucleotides, the CDR3 is TGTGCCAGCAGCTTCCTAGCGGGAGGGCGCGGGGAGCAGTACTTC. Translation gives CASSFLAGGRGEQYF. The chain couples TRBV5-8 to TRBJ2-7; TRBD2 agrees at 12 bases. The J segment lost 7 bases and the V segment lost 2 bases, leaving 7 bases of the junction unmatched. The CDR3 contains 15 residues. Germline loops: CDR1 SGHTS, CDR2 YDEGEE.